This TCR beta chain was recovered during a study of T cells in Graves' hyperthyroidism and ophthalmopathy. The PBMCs were taken from approximately 9.7 ml of fresh peripheral blood. RNA transcripts served as the template for amplifying TCR beta CDR3 regions. During a first-round RT-PCR of the TCR CDR3, the HTBI primer set was used. TCRdb recomputed calls from the multiplex PCR reads with MiXCR, one row per CDR3 protein. Found here are a few hundred thousand distinct CDR3 sequences, around 20% of them singletons; the top ten hold under 40%. Germline V gene data show CDR1 as SGHAT and CDR2 as FQNNGV. The ends were cut back, 6 bases at V and 0 bases at J, with 8 bases in the middle. The CDR3 is 14 amino acids. In its sample, this clonotype was seen many times.

The specimen was blood. The genes are TRBV11-2 and TRBJ1-4; D ambiguous. This clonotype originated in a man aged 50 to 60 with Graves' ophthalmopathy. The CDR3 loop reads CASSRTSTNEKLFF. CDR3 nucleotides: TGTGCCAGCAGTCGAACTTCAACTAATGAAAAACTGTTTTTT.